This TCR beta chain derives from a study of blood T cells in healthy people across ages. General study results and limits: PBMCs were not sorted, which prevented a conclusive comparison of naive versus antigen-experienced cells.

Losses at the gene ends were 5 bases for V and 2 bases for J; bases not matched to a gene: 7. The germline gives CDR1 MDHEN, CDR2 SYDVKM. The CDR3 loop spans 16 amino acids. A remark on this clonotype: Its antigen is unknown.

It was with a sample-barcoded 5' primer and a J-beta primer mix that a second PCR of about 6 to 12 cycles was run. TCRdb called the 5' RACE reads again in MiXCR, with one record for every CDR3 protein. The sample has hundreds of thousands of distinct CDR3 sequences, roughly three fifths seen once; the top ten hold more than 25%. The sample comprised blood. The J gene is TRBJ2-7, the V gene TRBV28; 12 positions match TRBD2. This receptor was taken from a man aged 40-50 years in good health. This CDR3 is CASSATGLAGTYEQYF. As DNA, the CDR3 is TGTGCCAGCAGTGCAACAGGACTAGCGGGGACCTACGAGCAGTACTTC.